This TCR beta chain emerged from a study of OX40 agonist ivuxolimab in advanced cancers. Clones were sequenced by immunoSEQ multiplex PCR, and TCRdb holds only the in-frame ones, with some missing. The sample lists approximately 98,000 clones, about 80% occurring once. There are 16 residues in the CDR3. Per germline, CDR1 SGHVS and CDR2 FNYEAQ. Trimming cost V 1 base and J 9 bases, with 19 bases left between them. The rearrangement joins TRBV7-6 to TRBJ2-1, with a possible D match to TRBD2 (6 bases). This receptor was obtained from an adult with an advanced solid tumor such as melanoma, head and neck, liver or kidney cancer. Sample: CD4+ or CD8+ T cells sorted from blood, taken in a trial of the OX40 agonist ivuxolimab. CDR3 region: CASSLGGRGWEVEQFF. CDR3 sequence (DNA): TGTGCCAGCAGCTTAGGCGGTCGGGGATGGGAGGTTGAGCAGTTCTTC.